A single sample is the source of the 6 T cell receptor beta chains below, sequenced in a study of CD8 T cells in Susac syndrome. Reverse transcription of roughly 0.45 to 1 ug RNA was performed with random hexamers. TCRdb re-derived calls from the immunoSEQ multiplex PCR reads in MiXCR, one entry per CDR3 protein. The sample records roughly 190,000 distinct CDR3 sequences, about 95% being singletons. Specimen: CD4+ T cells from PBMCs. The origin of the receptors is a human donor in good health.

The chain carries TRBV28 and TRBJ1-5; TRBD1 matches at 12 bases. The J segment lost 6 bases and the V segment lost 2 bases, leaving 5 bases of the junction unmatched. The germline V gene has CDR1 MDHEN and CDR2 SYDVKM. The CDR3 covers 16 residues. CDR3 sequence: CASSLGRDRGRQPQHF. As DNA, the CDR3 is TGTGCCAGCAGTTTAGGGAGGGACAGGGGGCGTCAGCCCCAGCATTTT.

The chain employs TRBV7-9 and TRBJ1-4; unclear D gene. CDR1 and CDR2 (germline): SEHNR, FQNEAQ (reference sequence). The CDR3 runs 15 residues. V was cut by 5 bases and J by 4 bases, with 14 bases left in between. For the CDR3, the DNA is TGTGCCAGCAGCCCTGACGGAAAGGATAATGAAAAACTGTTTTTT. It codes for CASSPDGKDNEKLFF.

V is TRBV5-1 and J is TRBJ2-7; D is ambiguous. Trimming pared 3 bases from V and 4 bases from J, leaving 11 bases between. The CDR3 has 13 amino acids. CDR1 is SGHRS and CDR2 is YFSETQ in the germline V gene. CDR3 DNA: TGCGCCAGCAGCTCGGTGGACGGTTACGAGCAGTACTTC. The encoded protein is CASSSVDGYEQYF.

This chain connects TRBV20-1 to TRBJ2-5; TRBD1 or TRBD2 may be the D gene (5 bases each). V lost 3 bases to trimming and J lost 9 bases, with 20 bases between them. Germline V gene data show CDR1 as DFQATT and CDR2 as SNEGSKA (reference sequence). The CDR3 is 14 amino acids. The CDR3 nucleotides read TGCAGTGCTAGTCCCGGGACCACCCTTCGGTCCCAGTACTTC. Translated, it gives CSASPGTTLRSQYF.

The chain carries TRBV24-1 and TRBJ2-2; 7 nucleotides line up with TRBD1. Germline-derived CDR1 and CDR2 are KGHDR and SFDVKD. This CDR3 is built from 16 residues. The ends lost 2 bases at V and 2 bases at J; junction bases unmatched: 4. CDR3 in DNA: TGTGCCACCAGTGATTATGGACAGGACAACACCGGGGAGCTGTTTTTT. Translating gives CATSDYGQDNTGELFF.

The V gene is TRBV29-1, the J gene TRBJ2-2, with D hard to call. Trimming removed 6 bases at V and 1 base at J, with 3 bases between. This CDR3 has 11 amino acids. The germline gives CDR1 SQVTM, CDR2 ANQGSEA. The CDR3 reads CSVGNTGELFF. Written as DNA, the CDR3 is TGCAGCGTCGGGAACACCGGGGAGCTGTTTTTT.